The entry below describes one TCR beta chain. Its antigen is still unknown. CDR1 and CDR2 (germline): LNHDA, SQIVND (reference sequence). The CDR3 has 16 amino acids. J was trimmed by 2 bases and V by 5 bases; bases with no gene match: 7. PCR used 60 Vbeta primers and 13 Jbeta primers. Profiled with immunoSEQ multiplex PCR; TCRdb holds only in-frame clones, not every one. In total, the table holds 50,000 to 70,000 clones. This entry belongs to a study of cytomegalovirus exposure and HLA in healthy donors. Study-wide background: Prior work identified about 120 million unique TCR beta sequences in about 179 million T cells. General observations from the study: Overall, roughly 170 TCR beta chains were annotated as cytomegalovirus-associated. What a later analysis reportedly showed was that an Asian-associated ancestry cluster had fewer N-insertions than the roughly 720-donor mean.

This chain links TRBV19 with TRBJ2-4; 9 bases are shared with TRBD1. The sample was PBMCs. The receptor was derived from a woman aged 18-35 years in good health and CMV-seronegative. CDR3 residues: CASSQDRGGTKNIQYF. The CDR3 nucleotides read TGTGCCAGTAGTCAAGACAGGGGGGGGACCAAAAACATTCAGTACTTC.